A single sample is the source of the 27 T cell receptor beta chains below, sequenced in a study of long-term antiretroviral therapy in people with HIV. Version v3.0 of the immunoSEQ assay was performed at survey level. The method was immunoSEQ multiplex PCR; TCRdb's version includes in-frame clones alone and lacks a portion of them. The sample records about 35,000 clones, around 79% being singletons. Sequencing was performed on unsorted PBMCs, taken 3 years after starting antiretroviral therapy. The receptors shown here come from a man aged 50-59 years with HIV.

The chain has TRBV5-1 and TRBJ2-3, with TRBD2 as a possible D gene (5 bases). The length of the CDR3 is 14 residues. Germline assignment: CDR1 SGHRS and CDR2 YFSETQ. V lost 4 bases and J lost 3, with 12 bases in between. Here the CDR3 DNA reads TGCGCCAGCAGCGTAACGCCGGGGACAGATACGCAGTATTTT. Translated, it gives CASSVTPGTDTQYF.

The chain uses TRBV10-3 and TRBJ2-1; the match to TRBD2 covers 12 bases. V was pared by 2 bases and J by 8 bases, with 4 bases of the junction left unmatched. Germline CDR1 reads ENHRY; CDR2 reads SYGVKD. This CDR3 has 15 residues. CDR3: CAISEGTSGGYEQFF. The CDR3 nucleotides read TGTGCCATCAGTGAGGGTACTAGCGGGGGGTATGAGCAGTTCTTC.

This chain connects TRBV5-6 to TRBJ2-1; D may be TRBD1 (5 bases). Between the trimmed V and J ends, which lost 5 bases and 8 bases, there was a span of 14 bases. CDR1 is SGHDT and CDR2 is YYEEEE in the germline V gene. The CDR3 length is 13 residues. The CDR3 spells CASSLNPRDEQFF. The CDR3 bases are TGTGCCAGCAGTCTTAACCCCAGGGATGAGCAGTTCTTC. Supplemented by reference TRBV5-6 and TRBJ2-1, the full variable domain reads DAGVTQSPTHLIKTRGQQVTLRCSPKSGHDTVSWYQQALGQGPQFIFQYYEEEERQRGNFPDRFSGHQFPNYSSELNVNALLLGDSALYLCASSLNPRDEQFFGPGTRLTVL.

This clone was seen a single time. The chain combines TRBV19 with TRBJ2-7; D is possibly TRBD2 (6 bases). The V and J ends lost 11 bases and 5 bases respectively, with 19 bases between them. This CDR3 spans 13 amino acids. Germline V gene sequence: CDR1 LNHDA, CDR2 SQIVND (reference sequence). The CDR3 loop reads CAPTSPGVHEQYF. DNA of the CDR3: TGTGCCCCGACTTCGCCGGGGGTCCACGAGCAGTACTTC. Combining the CDR3 with reference TRBV19 and TRBJ2-7 gives the whole variable domain DGGITQSPKYLFRKEGQNVTLSCEQNLNHDAMYWYRQDPGQGLRLIYYSQIVNDFQKGDIAEGYSVSREKKESFPLTVTSAQKNPTAFYLCAPTSPGVHEQYFGPGTRLTVT.

This rearrangement joins TRBV25-1 to TRBJ1-6; D gene unclear. Trimming took 3 bases from V and 4 from J, leaving 4 bases between them. The CDR3 length is 13 residues. Germline lookup yields CDR1 MGHDK and CDR2 SYGVNS. The CDR3 nucleotides are TGTGCCAGCAGTGACCATTATAATTCACCCCTCCACTTT. Translating gives CASSDHYNSPLHF.

In nucleotides, the CDR3 is TGTGCCTGGAGTACTGGAAACACCATATATTTT. Its translation is CAWSTGNTIYF. This rearrangement joins TRBV30 to TRBJ1-3; D is undetermined. This CDR3 contains 11 residues. Germline CDR1 reads GTSNPN; CDR2 reads SVGIG (reference sequence). V lost 2 bases and J lost 2, with 1 base in between.

The chain carries TRBV7-9 and TRBJ1-5; 7 positions match TRBD1. The V segment lost 5 bases and the J segment 7 bases; nucleotides outside the gene matches: 8. This CDR3 has 14 amino acids. Germline CDR1 reads SEHNR; CDR2 reads FQNEAQ (reference sequence). The CDR3 spells CASSLDRVDQPQHF. The CDR3 bases are TGTGCCAGCAGCCTAGACAGGGTAGACCAGCCCCAGCATTTT.

This clone has only a few counts. The chain carries TRBV7-9 and TRBJ1-2; D unclear. The CDR3 sequence is 12 residues long. Trimming took 5 bases from V and 4 from J, leaving 8 bases between them. The germline V gene encodes CDR1 SEHNR and CDR2 FQNEAQ (reference sequence). CDR3 in DNA: TGTGCCAGCAGCCGGGTGGGCTATGGCTACACCTTC. Translation gives CASSRVGYGYTF.

This clone was detected once. V gene TRBV18 combines with J gene TRBJ2-1, with TRBD1 as a possible D gene (6 bases). With 3 bases removed from V and 6 bases from J, the gap between germline ends came to 9 bases. The germline V gene has CDR1 KGHSH and CDR2 LQKENI. CDR3 length equals 13 residues. The DNA of the CDR3 is TGTGCCAGCTCACCGGAACAGGGCAATGAGCAGTTCTTC. Amino acid sequence: CASSPEQGNEQFF.

This clone was counted between two and nine times. The rearrangement joins TRBV14 to TRBJ2-1, with 7 positions matching TRBD2. From germline, CDR1 is SGHDN and CDR2 FVKESK. V lost 2 bases and J lost 13; bases outside the gene matches: 8. CDR3 length: 13 residues. DNA for the CDR3: TGTGCCAGCAGCCAATCCGGGGGGTTAGTTCAGTTCTTC. Translated: CASSQSGGLVQFF.

The chain uses TRBV6-1 and TRBJ1-5; D is unresolved. CDR1 and CDR2 from the germline V gene are MNHNS and SASEGT. V was pared by 4 bases and J by 6 bases, with 16 bases between. This CDR3 comprises 15 residues. The CDR3 coding sequence is TGTGCCAGCAGTGTCCTTTCGCAAGGCAGTCAGCCCCAGCATTTT. Protein sequence: CASSVLSQGSQPQHF.

The genes are TRBV14 and TRBJ2-5; no reliable D call. The V gene lost 2 bases and the J gene lost 1 base, with 5 bases spanning the gap. This CDR3 is built from 13 residues. Germline CDR1 SGHDN, CDR2 FVKESK. CDR3 sequence reads: CASSQFFQETQYF. The DNA of the CDR3 is TGTGCCAGCAGCCAATTCTTCCAAGAGACCCAGTACTTC.

The chain uses TRBV4-3 and TRBJ2-6; 7 bases are shared with TRBD1. CDR1 and CDR2 from the germline V gene are LGHNA and YSLEER. The CDR3 runs to 16 residues. V shed 0 bases and J 5 bases; nucleotides not matched to a gene: 4. CDR3 sequence (DNA): TGCGCCAGCAGCCAAGATTTGACAGGGTGGGCCAACGTCCTGACTTTC. It encodes CASSQDLTGWANVLTF.

This clone has a single count. The chain uses TRBV5-1 and TRBJ1-2; TRBD1 might be the D (5 bases). This CDR3 region has 13 residues. CDR1 and CDR2 (germline): SGHRS, YFSETQ. Between the trimmed V and J ends, which lost 2 bases and 2 bases, there was a span of 7 bases. The CDR3 protein is CASSFRQNYGYTF. In DNA, the CDR3 is TGCGCCAGCAGCTTCAGACAGAACTATGGCTACACCTTC.

The chain carries TRBV2 and TRBJ2-7; D is tentatively TRBD1 or TRBD2 (5 bases each). V gave up 4 bases and J gave up 4 bases, with 11 bases separating them. This CDR3 has 13 amino acids. The V gene's germline CDR1 is SNHLY and CDR2 FYNNEI. Written as DNA, the CDR3 is TGTGCCAGCAGTGGAGCAGGGAGTTACGAGCAGTACTTC. Encoded protein: CASSGAGSYEQYF.

The CDR3 loop is CASSPPRGNEKLFF. The DNA for the CDR3 is TGTGCCAGCAGCCCCCCCAGGGGGAATGAAAAACTGTTTTTT. The chain is built from TRBV13 and TRBJ1-4; 7 bases are shared with TRBD1. The germline V gene has CDR1 PRHDT and CDR2 FYEKMQ (reference sequence). CDR3 length: 14 residues. V lost 5 bases to trimming and J lost 5 bases; unmatched junction nucleotides: 5.

This clone was seen a few times. The chain has TRBV7-9 and TRBJ2-7; 8 bases are a match to TRBD1. This CDR3 comprises 15 residues. V gave up 4 bases and J gave up 2 bases; unmatched junction bases: 7. Germline V gene lookup returns CDR1 SEHNR and CDR2 FQNEAQ (reference sequence). The CDR3 DNA follows: TGTGCCAGCAGCTCGGCTGACAGGGGCACCTACGAGCAGTACTTC. Protein product: CASSSADRGTYEQYF.

The chain uses TRBV9 and TRBJ2-5, with D tentatively TRBD1 (6 bases). V lost 3 bases, J lost 5 bases, and 14 bases lay in between. Germline lookup yields CDR1 SGDLS and CDR2 YYNGEE. This CDR3 comprises 14 residues. This CDR3 reads CASSAQGWRETQYF. CDR3 sequence (DNA): TGTGCCAGCAGCGCACAGGGTTGGAGGGAGACCCAGTACTTC.

The table lists this clone with a few counts. The chain links TRBV7-6 to TRBJ2-7; 10 bases line up with TRBD1. The germline V gene encodes CDR1 SGHVS and CDR2 FNYEAQ. The CDR3 runs 16 residues. Trimming removed 1 base from V and 5 bases from J; junction bases left unmatched: 8. The CDR3 nucleotides are TGTGCCAGCAGCTTAGGCGCCGGGACAGGGGCCGACGAGCAGTACTTC. Translating gives CASSLGAGTGADEQYF.

The table lists this clone with a few counts. This chain links TRBV5-4 with TRBJ1-2; 9 nucleotides align to TRBD1. The CDR3 has 14 residues. Germline V gene lookup returns CDR1 SGHNT and CDR2 YYREEE (reference sequence). The junction had 4 bases not matched to a gene; V was cut back by 7 bases and J by 0 bases. The CDR3, as DNA: TGTGCCAGCGCACAGGGGGCCTCTAACTATGGCTACACCTTC. Translation gives CASAQGASNYGYTF.

This chain uses TRBV5-6 with TRBJ1-1; TRBD1 matches 12 bases. The CDR3 covers 15 residues. Germline loops: CDR1 SGHDT, CDR2 YYEEEE. J lost 6 bases, V lost 3 bases, and 6 bases had no gene match. This CDR3 reads CASSWGQGAIAEAFF. CDR3 nucleotide sequence: TGTGCCAGCAGCTGGGGACAGGGGGCGATCGCTGAAGCTTTCTTT.

This chain links TRBV2 with TRBJ1-1; D is perhaps TRBD1 (5 bases). V dropped 3 bases and J dropped 11 bases, with 13 bases sitting between them. CDR1 is SNHLY and CDR2 is FYNNEI in the germline V gene. The CDR3 has 12 residues. The CDR3 DNA is TGTGCCAGCAGTGACAGGGCCCGGCTGGCTTTCTTT. Translating gives CASSDRARLAFF.

J is TRBJ1-1 and V is TRBV4-2; D gene ambiguous. From germline, CDR1 is LGHNA and CDR2 YNFKEQ. This CDR3 comprises 12 residues. V was cut by 7 bases and J by 3 bases, with 9 bases left in between. As DNA, the CDR3 is TGTGCCAGCAACGGGGAGTACACTGAAGCTTTCTTT. This encodes CASNGEYTEAFF.

V gene TRBV7-9 combines with J gene TRBJ2-4; D is possibly TRBD1 (7 bases). The CDR3 runs to 15 residues. V lost 4 bases and J 0 bases, leaving 10 bases between the germline ends. Per germline, CDR1 SEHNR and CDR2 FQNEAQ (reference sequence). CDR3 coding DNA: TGTGCCAGCAGCTCCCAGGGGGGAGCCAAAAACATTCAGTACTTC. Amino acids: CASSSQGGAKNIQYF.

CDR3 region: CASSRQGVNTEAFF. The CDR3 coding sequence is TGCGCCAGCAGCCGCCAGGGGGTGAACACTGAAGCTTTCTTT. V usage is TRBV4-1 and J usage is TRBJ1-1; the match to TRBD1 covers 7 bases. Unmatched junction bases numbered 2, after V lost 4 bases and J lost 0 bases. The CDR3 is 14 amino acids. Germline CDR1 and CDR2: MGHRA and YSYEKL.

This chain uses TRBV28 with TRBJ2-5, with D tentatively TRBD1 (5 bases). V was cut by 6 bases and J by 6 bases, with 17 bases left in between. This CDR3 comprises 14 residues. Germline CDR1 is MDHEN and CDR2 is SYDVKM. CDR3 nucleotide sequence: TGTGCCAGCAGCGTAACCTCAGGGCTGAAGACCCAGTACTTC. This translates into CASSVTSGLKTQYF.

This clone was seen more than once but under ten times. Here the CDR3 reads CASSLGSGGALYEQYF. The CDR3 DNA sequence: TGTGCCAGCAGCCTCGGATCAGGGGGTGCTCTCTACGAGCAGTACTTC. The chain uses TRBV11-2 and TRBJ2-7, with 7 nucleotides matching TRBD1. The ends lost 5 bases at V and 3 bases at J; junction bases unmatched: 13. The CDR3 loop spans 16 amino acids. Germline CDR1 reads SGHAT; CDR2 reads FQNNGV. The variable domain in full, with the rest retrieved from reference TRBV11-2 and TRBJ2-7, is EAGVAQSPRYKIIEKRQSVAFWCNPISGHATLYWYQQILGQGPKLLIQFQNNGVVDDSQLPKDRFSAERLKGVDSTLKIQPAKLEDSAVYLCASSLGSGGALYEQYFGPGTRLTVT.